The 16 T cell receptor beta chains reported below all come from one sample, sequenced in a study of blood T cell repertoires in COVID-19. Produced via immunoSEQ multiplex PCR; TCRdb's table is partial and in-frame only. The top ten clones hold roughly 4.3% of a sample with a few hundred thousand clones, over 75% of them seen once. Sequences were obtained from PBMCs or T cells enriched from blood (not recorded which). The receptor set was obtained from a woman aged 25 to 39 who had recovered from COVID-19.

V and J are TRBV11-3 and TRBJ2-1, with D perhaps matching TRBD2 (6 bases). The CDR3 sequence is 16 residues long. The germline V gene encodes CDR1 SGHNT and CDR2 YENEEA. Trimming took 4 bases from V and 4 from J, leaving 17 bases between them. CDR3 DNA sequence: TGTGCCAGCAGCTCCGGACTAATTGGGGATTACAATGAGCAGTTCTTC. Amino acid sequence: CASSSGLIGDYNEQFF.

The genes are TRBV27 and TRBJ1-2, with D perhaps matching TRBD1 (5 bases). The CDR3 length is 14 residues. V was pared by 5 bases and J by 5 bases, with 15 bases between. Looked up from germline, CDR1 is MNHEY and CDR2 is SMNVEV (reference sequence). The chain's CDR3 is CASSRGEGRYGYTF. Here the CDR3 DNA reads TGTGCCAGCAGTCGGGGGGAGGGGAGGTATGGCTACACCTTC.

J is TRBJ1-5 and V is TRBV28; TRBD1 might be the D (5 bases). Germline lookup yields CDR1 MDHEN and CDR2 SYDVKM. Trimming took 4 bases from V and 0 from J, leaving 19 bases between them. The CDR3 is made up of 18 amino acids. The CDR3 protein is CASSSWPSTDHSNQPQHF. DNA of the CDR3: TGTGCCAGCAGTTCATGGCCTTCGACAGACCATAGCAATCAGCCCCAGCATTTT.

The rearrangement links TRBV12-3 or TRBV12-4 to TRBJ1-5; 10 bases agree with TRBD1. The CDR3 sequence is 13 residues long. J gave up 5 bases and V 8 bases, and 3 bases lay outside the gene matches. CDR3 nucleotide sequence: TGTGCCAGCGCAGGGACAGGGGATCAGCCCCAGCATTTT. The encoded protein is CASAGTGDQPQHF.

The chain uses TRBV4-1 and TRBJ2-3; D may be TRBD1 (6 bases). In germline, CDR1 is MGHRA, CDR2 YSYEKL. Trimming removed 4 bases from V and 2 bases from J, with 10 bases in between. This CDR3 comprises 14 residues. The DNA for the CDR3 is TGCGCCAGCAGCCTCACAGGGACCACAGATACGCAGTATTTT. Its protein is CASSLTGTTDTQYF.

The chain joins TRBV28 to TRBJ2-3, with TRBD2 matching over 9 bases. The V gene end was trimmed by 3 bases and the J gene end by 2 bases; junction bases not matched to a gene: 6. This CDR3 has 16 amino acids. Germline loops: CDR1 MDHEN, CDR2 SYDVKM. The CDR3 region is CASSFVAGGPTDTQYF. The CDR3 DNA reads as TGTGCCAGCAGTTTCGTGGCGGGGGGGCCCACAGATACGCAGTATTTT.

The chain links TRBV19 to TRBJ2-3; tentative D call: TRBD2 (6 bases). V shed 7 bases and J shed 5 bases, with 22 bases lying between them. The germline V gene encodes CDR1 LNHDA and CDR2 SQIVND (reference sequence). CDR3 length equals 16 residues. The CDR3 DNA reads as TGTGCCAGTATCCCCCAGTACCCGGGAGTGGTAGATACGCAGTATTTT. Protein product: CASIPQYPGVVDTQYF.

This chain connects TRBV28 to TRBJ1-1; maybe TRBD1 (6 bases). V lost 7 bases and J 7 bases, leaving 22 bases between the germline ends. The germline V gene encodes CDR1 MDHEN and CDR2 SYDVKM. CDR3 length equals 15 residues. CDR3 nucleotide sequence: TGTGCCAGCACCTCTTACTTCCTCCAGGGGAATGAAGCTTTCTTT. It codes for CASTSYFLQGNEAFF.

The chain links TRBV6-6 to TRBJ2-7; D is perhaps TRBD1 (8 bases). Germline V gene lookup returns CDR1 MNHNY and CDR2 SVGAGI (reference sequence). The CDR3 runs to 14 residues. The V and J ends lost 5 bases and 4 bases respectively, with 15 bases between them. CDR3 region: CASSPGQGGYEQYF. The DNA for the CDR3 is TGTGCCAGCAGTCCAGGACAGGGAGGGTACGAGCAGTACTTC.

CDR3 sequence: CASSLTGGSNYGYTF. The CDR3 DNA is TGCGCCAGCAGCTTGACGGGGGGCAGTAACTATGGCTACACCTTC. The chain employs TRBV5-1 and TRBJ1-2; possible D gene TRBD1, 6 bases. The CDR3 runs to 15 residues. Trimming stripped 1 base from V and 1 base from J, with 11 bases between. Germline V gene data show CDR1 as SGHRS and CDR2 as YFSETQ.

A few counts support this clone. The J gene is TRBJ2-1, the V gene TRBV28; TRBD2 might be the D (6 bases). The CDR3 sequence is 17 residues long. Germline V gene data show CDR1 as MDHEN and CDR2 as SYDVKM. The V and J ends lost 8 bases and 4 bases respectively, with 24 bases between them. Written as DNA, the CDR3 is TGTGCCAGCGGACGGACATCCACTAGCACCCTTTACAATGAGCAGTTCTTC. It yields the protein CASGRTSTSTLYNEQFF.

CDR3 in amino acids: CSVVTGELTGGYTF. CDR3 DNA sequence: TGCAGCGTAGTTACCGGGGAATTGACGGGTGGCTACACCTTC. V usage is TRBV29-1 and J usage is TRBJ1-2; D ambiguous. V was cut by 6 bases and J by 7 bases, with 21 bases left in between. The CDR3 totals 14 residues. Germline V gives CDR1 SQVTM, CDR2 ANQGSEA.

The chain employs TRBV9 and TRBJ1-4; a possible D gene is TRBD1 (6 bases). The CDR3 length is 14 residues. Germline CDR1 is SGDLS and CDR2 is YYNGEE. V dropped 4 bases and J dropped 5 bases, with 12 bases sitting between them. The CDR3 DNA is TGTGCCAGCAGCCCTGGGGGCCGGAATGAAAAACTGTTTTTT. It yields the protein CASSPGGRNEKLFF.

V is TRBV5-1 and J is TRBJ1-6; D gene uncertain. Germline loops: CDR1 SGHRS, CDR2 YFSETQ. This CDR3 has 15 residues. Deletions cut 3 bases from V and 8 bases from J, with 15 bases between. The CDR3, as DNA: TGCGCCAGCAGCTGGAGCGCTACGAAGGATTCACCCCTCCACTTT. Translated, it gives CASSWSATKDSPLHF.

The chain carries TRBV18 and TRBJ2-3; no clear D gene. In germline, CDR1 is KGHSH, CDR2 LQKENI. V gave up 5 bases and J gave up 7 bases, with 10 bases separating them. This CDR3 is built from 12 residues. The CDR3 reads CASSAIENTQYF. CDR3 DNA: TGTGCCAGCTCAGCGATCGAGAATACGCAGTATTTT.

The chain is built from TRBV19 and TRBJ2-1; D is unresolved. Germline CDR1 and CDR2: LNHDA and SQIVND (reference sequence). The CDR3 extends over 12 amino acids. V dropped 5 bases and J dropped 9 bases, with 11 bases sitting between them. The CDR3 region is CASSPDRSEQFF. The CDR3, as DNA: TGTGCCAGTAGTCCAGACCGGAGTGAGCAGTTCTTC.